Below, 21 T cell receptor beta chains from the same sample are listed, as sequenced in a study of human T cells and chemical hapten exposure. This sample's time point: healthy volunteer bleed at 2 weeks. The template was total RNA from unfractionated whole blood. One entry per CDR3 protein, called by TCRdb with MiXCR from the RACE reads. Found here are roughly 100,000 distinct CDR3 sequences, about 8.7% of them singletons; the top ten hold 2.9%. The source material was whole blood. These receptors all stem from a female donor in good health. Some clones in this sample may be carry-over from other donors' samples.

There are a few counts of this clonotype. V and J are TRBV7-2 and TRBJ1-2, with D possibly matching TRBD1 (5 bases). V shed 4 bases and J shed 8 bases, with 14 bases lying between them. This CDR3 is built from 13 residues. Per the germline V gene, CDR1 is SGHTA and CDR2 is FQGNSA. DNA for the CDR3: TGTGCCAGCAGCTCAAGAGGGACGGTGGGCTACACCTTC. This gives the protein CASSSRGTVGYTF.

This clonotype was detected only a few times. This sequence joins TRBV14 and TRBJ1-1, with unresolved D. Trimming removed 1 base from V and 6 bases from J, with 9 bases in between. The CDR3 loop spans 13 amino acids. CDR1 is SGHDN, CDR2 FVKESK, per germline. The CDR3 DNA sequence: TGTGCCAGCAGCCAAGTCAGTGGCGCTGAAGCTTTCTTT. It encodes CASSQVSGAEAFF.

This clonotype showed up just a few times. In DNA form, the CDR3 reads TGCAGCGTGTGGGCGGCGTTAAGCACAGATACGCAGTATTTT. Its translation is CSVWAALSTDTQYF. The V and J genes are TRBV29-1 and TRBJ2-3; no definite D call. Trimming cost V 6 bases and J 0 bases, with 13 bases left between them. CDR3 size: 14 residues. CDR1 and CDR2 from the germline V gene are SQVTM and ANQGSEA.

With regard to this clonotype: At one boundary the junction diverges from the germline segment, which might be a read error. The rearrangement joins TRBV5-1 to TRBJ2-1, with 7 bases lining up with TRBD2. Germline loops: CDR1 SGHRS, CDR2 YFSETQ. The CDR3 is made up of 15 amino acids. CDR3 sequence: CASSLGSSGYSEQFF. CDR3 bases: TGCGCCAGCAGCTTGGGGTCTAGCGGTTACAGTGAGCAGTTCTTC.

This clonotype came up many times. The DNA for the CDR3 is TGTGCCAGCAGCGTAGGGAGGACTAGCGGGAGCGGAAATACGCAGTATTTT. Translated, it gives CASSVGRTSGSGNTQYF. V and J are TRBV9 and TRBJ2-3; 13 nucleotides line up with TRBD2. V lost 0 bases to trimming and J lost 7 bases; unmatched junction nucleotides: 8. Germline V gene data show CDR1 as SGDLS and CDR2 as YYNGEE. The CDR3 has 17 amino acids. Full variable domain (missing parts from reference TRBV9 and TRBJ2-3): DSGVTQTPKHLITATGQRVTLRCSPRSGDLSVYWYQQSLDQGLQFLIQYYNGEERAKGNILERFSAQQFPDLHSELNLSSLELGDSALYFCASSVGRTSGSGNTQYFGPGTRLTVL.

This clonotype showed up just a few times. The rearrangement joins TRBV6-2 or TRBV6-3 to TRBJ2-3; a weak D match, TRBD1 (5 bases). The CDR3 loop spans 14 amino acids. V lost 8 bases, J lost 2 bases, and 14 bases lay in between. Germline loops: CDR1 MNHEY, CDR2 SVGEGT. This chain's CDR3 is CASGVGRATDTQYF. The CDR3 bases are TGTGCCAGCGGAGTAGGCAGGGCCACAGATACGCAGTATTTT.

The J gene is TRBJ2-1, the V gene TRBV29-1; D gene ambiguous. Trimming shortened V by 5 bases and J by 7 bases, and 9 bases separated the two germline ends. The germline CDR1 and CDR2 sequences are SQVTM and ANQGSEA. This CDR3 contains 11 residues. The CDR3 region is CSVPCLNEQFF. CDR3 nucleotides: TGCAGCGTTCCCTGCCTGAATGAGCAGTTCTTC.

The chain uses TRBV9 and TRBJ2-1, with 11 bases that match TRBD2. Germline V CDR1 and CDR2: SGDLS, YYNGEE. The CDR3 extends over 14 amino acids. V dropped 4 bases and J dropped 7; count of bases not matched to a gene: 4. The CDR3 loop reads CASSSRTSGNEQFF. The CDR3 DNA reads as TGTGCCAGCAGCTCAAGGACTAGCGGGAATGAGCAGTTCTTC.

This clonotype was counted a few times. The chain uses TRBV7-3 and TRBJ2-2; TRBD2 agrees at 9 bases. The CDR3 has 17 residues. Germline trimming cut 1 base from V and 4 bases from J; bases unmatched to any gene: 7. CDR1 and CDR2 (germline): SGHTA, FQGTGA. CDR3 amino acids: CASSLKEASGATGELFF. CDR3 DNA sequence: TGTGCCAGCAGCTTAAAAGAGGCTAGCGGGGCCACCGGGGAGCTGTTTTTT.

The chain links TRBV10-3 to TRBJ1-5, with unresolved D. With 7 bases removed from V and 0 bases from J, the gap between germline ends came to 10 bases. The germline V gene encodes CDR1 ENHRY and CDR2 SYGVKD. The CDR3 runs 14 residues. The CDR3 region has the DNA TGTGCCATCAAGGGAACGGATAGCAATCAGCCCCAGCATTTT. Translated: CAIKGTDSNQPQHF.

This clonotype appeared many times. The CDR3 sequence is CASSQDSGVTDTQYF. In DNA, the CDR3 is TGCGCCAGCAGCCAAGATTCAGGTGTTACAGATACGCAGTATTTT. V gene TRBV4-3 combines with J gene TRBJ2-3; D is undetermined. Germline loops: CDR1 LGHNA, CDR2 YSLEER. This CDR3 spans 15 amino acids. V gave up 0 bases and J gave up 3 bases, with 10 bases separating them.

The genes are TRBV20-1 and TRBJ2-3, with TRBD2 matching 14 bases. The germline V gene has CDR1 DFQATT and CDR2 SNEGSKA (reference sequence). The CDR3 extends over 21 amino acids. With V trimmed by 0 bases and J by 2 bases, 16 bases remained unmatched. This CDR3 reads CSARDSGLETSGRVITDTQYF. DNA for the CDR3: TGCAGTGCTAGAGATTCGGGATTAGAGACTAGCGGGAGGGTGATCACAGATACGCAGTATTTT.

The genes are TRBV12-3 or TRBV12-4 and TRBJ1-1; perhaps TRBD1 as D (5 bases). The CDR3 contains 13 residues. The V and J ends lost 3 bases and 5 bases respectively, with 10 bases between them. DNA of the CDR3: TGTGCCAGCAGTTTTGGGGGGGGGACTGAAGCTTTCTTT. This translates into CASSFGGGTEAFF.

This chain links TRBV4-1 with TRBJ2-5, with a tentative D call TRBD1 (5 bases). V dropped 3 bases and J dropped 0 bases, with 11 bases sitting between them. Germline CDR1 reads MGHRA; CDR2 reads YSYEKL. This CDR3 comprises 15 residues. This CDR3 reads CASSHFLDNQETQYF. The CDR3 nucleotides are TGCGCCAGCAGCCATTTCTTGGACAACCAAGAGACCCAGTACTTC.

Only a few counts were recorded for this clonotype. V is TRBV5-6 and J is TRBJ2-7; 8 nucleotides line up with TRBD1. V lost 3 bases to trimming and J lost 3 bases; unmatched junction nucleotides: 2. Germline CDR1 SGHDT, CDR2 YYEEEE. The CDR3 has 13 residues. The CDR3 loop is CASSSQGVYEQYF. For the CDR3, the DNA is TGTGCCAGCAGCTCACAGGGGGTCTACGAGCAGTACTTC. The whole variable domain, filled in from reference TRBV5-6 and TRBJ2-7, reads DAGVTQSPTHLIKTRGQQVTLRCSPKSGHDTVSWYQQALGQGPQFIFQYYEEEERQRGNFPDRFSGHQFPNYSSELNVNALLLGDSALYLCASSSQGVYEQYFGPGTRLTVT.

This clonotype was seen at least ten times. This chain links TRBV11-1 with TRBJ2-3; maybe TRBD2 (6 bases). V was shortened by 1 base and J by 6 bases, with 11 bases between the two germline ends. Germline-derived CDR1 and CDR2 are SGHAT and FQDESV (reference sequence). The CDR3 extends over 14 amino acids. The CDR3: CASSLVAGTDTQYF. The CDR3 DNA reads TGTGCCAGCAGCTTAGTCGCGGGGACGGATACGCAGTATTTT.

This clonotype was detected only a few times. The chain combines TRBV11-2 with TRBJ1-1; D is unresolved. The CDR3 extends over 14 amino acids. Germline-derived CDR1 and CDR2 are SGHAT and FQNNGV. Trimming stripped 1 base from V and 1 base from J, with 7 bases between. The CDR3 is CASSLVGRNTEAFF. The CDR3 bases are TGTGCCAGCAGCTTAGTAGGCAGGAACACTGAAGCTTTCTTT. The whole variable domain, filled in from reference TRBV11-2 and TRBJ1-1, reads EAGVAQSPRYKIIEKRQSVAFWCNPISGHATLYWYQQILGQGPKLLIQFQNNGVVDDSQLPKDRFSAERLKGVDSTLKIQPAKLEDSAVYLCASSLVGRNTEAFFGQGTRLTVV.

This chain connects TRBV7-2 to TRBJ1-6; maybe TRBD1 (6 bases). Germline V gene data show CDR1 as SGHTA and CDR2 as FQGNSA. V gave up 5 bases and J gave up 9 bases, with 17 bases separating them. The CDR3 sequence is 15 residues long. The CDR3, as DNA: TGTGCCAGCAGCCCCGGACAGCTACATGGTTCACCCCTCCACTTT. Translated: CASSPGQLHGSPLHF.

V gene TRBV6-5 combines with J gene TRBJ2-1; D gene unclear. This CDR3 comprises 11 residues. With 6 bases removed from V and 7 bases from J, the gap between germline ends came to 7 bases. Germline loops: CDR1 MNHEY, CDR2 SVGAGI. In DNA form, the CDR3 reads TGTGCCAGCAGCTATGATAATGAGCAGTTCTTC. Translated: CASSYDNEQFF.

This clonotype was seen at least ten times. This chain connects TRBV5-8 to TRBJ2-5; TRBD1 is a possible D gene (5 bases). In germline, CDR1 is SGHTS, CDR2 YDEGEE. CDR3 length equals 16 residues. The V end lost 4 bases, the J end lost 0 bases, and 16 bases lay between the germline ends. CDR3 sequence reads: CASSLTGHLYQETQYF. CDR3 nucleotide sequence: TGTGCCAGCAGCCTTACAGGTCACCTGTACCAAGAGACCCAGTACTTC.

This clonotype has only a few counts. The V gene is TRBV6-6, the J gene TRBJ1-2; 8 bases are shared with TRBD1. Germline V gives CDR1 MNHNY, CDR2 SVGAGI (reference sequence). V was pared by 7 bases and J by 7 bases, with 11 bases of the junction left unmatched. This CDR3 region has 14 residues. This CDR3 reads CASTKDQGARGYTF. The CDR3 coding sequence is TGTGCCAGCACCAAAGACCAGGGGGCGCGTGGCTACACCTTC.